This TCR beta chain is from a study of T-cell memory formation after mild COVID-19. Study summary: The study found TCR clusters largely donor specific.

The V gene lost 6 bases and the J gene lost 1 base, with 13 bases spanning the gap. The CDR3 contains 14 residues. TCRdb re-called the 5' RACE reads with MiXCR, one entry per CDR3 protein. The table lists roughly 550,000 distinct CDR3 sequences, about a fifth of them singletons. Points on this clonotype: Its antigen is not known.

Regarding the study as a whole: Cross-reactive memory apparently joined, as some responding clones appeared in pre-infection memory. Day 15 to 85 contracting clones showed balanced CD4/CD8; later expanders leaned CD4+.

The sequence derives from an adult woman who had mild COVID-19 (a few samples of this study predate the infection). Cell type and time point are not known. The chain recombines TRBV12-3 or TRBV12-4 with TRBJ2-7, with D maybe TRBD1 (6 bases). The specimen sequenced was PBMCs or a T cell subset sorted from them (not recorded which). The CDR3 is CASSPGTLSYEQYF. The DNA of the CDR3 is TGTGCCAGCAGCCCCGGGACACTTTCCTACGAGCAGTACTTC.